These T cell receptor beta chains were read from a single sample in a study of T cell responses to AZD1222 COVID-19 vaccine. TCRdb keeps only in-frame clones here, not all; method: immunoSEQ multiplex PCR. The sample records 250,000 to 300,000 clones, almost 95% being singletons. Sequences were derived from peripheral blood, sampled 28 days after the second AZD1222 dose. Every receptor here comes from an adult who received the AZD1222 COVID-19 vaccine. Both conserved end residues are part of each CDR3. The D gene is left open where the match is weak. Size values are once, few and many counts, or a class for expanded clones, and some rows have none.

.	TRBV2	TRBJ2-7	.	CASSEMASLGEQYF	TGTGCCAGCAGTGAAATGGCCTCCCTGGGGGAGCAGTACTTC
.	TRBV12-3/TRBV12-4	TRBJ2-7	.	CASSRDSAEQYF	TGTGCCAGTTCTAGGGACTCCGCCGAGCAGTACTTC
.	TRBV19	TRBJ2-1	.	CASSMSYNEQFF	TGTGCCAGTAGTATGTCCTACAATGAGCAGTTCTTC
.	TRBV7-9	TRBJ2-1	.	CGGGDEQFF	TGTGGAGGGGGTGATGAGCAGTTCTTC
.	TRBV2	TRBJ2-1	once	CASSWGPGAEQFF	TGTGCCAGCAGTTGGGGACCGGGGGCTGAGCAGTTCTTC
TRBD2	TRBV5-1	TRBJ2-7	.	CASSLGLADSYEQYF	TGCGCCAGCAGCTTGGGACTAGCGGATTCCTACGAGCAGTACTTC
TRBD2	TRBV28	TRBJ2-1	.	CASPPGLAGTFSYNEQFF	TGTGCCAGCCCACCAGGACTAGCGGGGACATTTTCCTACAATGAGCAGTTCTTC
TRBD2	TRBV10-3	TRBJ2-1	.	CAISLSGTKNEQFF	TGTGCCATCAGTCTATCCGGGACTAAGAATGAGCAGTTCTTC
.	TRBV11-2	TRBJ1-6	.	CASRRIGGAPLHF	TGTGCCAGCAGAAGGATCGGCGGAGCACCCCTCCACTTT
.	TRBV5-6	TRBJ1-1	.	CASGDLTGNTEAFF	TGTGCCAGCGGAGACCTGACAGGGAACACTGAAGCTTTCTTT
.	TRBV3-1/TRBV3-2	TRBJ1-2	.	CASSQGQVYGYTF	TGTGCCAGCAGCCAAGGACAAGTGTATGGCTACACCTTC
.	TRBV18	TRBJ1-1	once	CASSPRRVTEAFF	TGTGCCAGCTCCCCTCGGCGCGTAACTGAAGCTTTCTTT
.	TRBV12-3/TRBV12-4	TRBJ1-5	.	CASTSVGQPQHF	TGTGCCAGCACCTCGGTCGGTCAGCCCCAGCATTTT
TRBD2	TRBV6-5	TRBJ2-2	.	CASSLGLAGKVGELFF	TGTGCCAGCAGTTTGGGACTAGCGGGGAAAGTCGGGGAGCTGTTTTTT
.	TRBV10-3	TRBJ1-4	.	CAISESGGLNEKLFF	TGTGCCATCAGTGAGTCAGGGGGACTAAATGAAAAACTGTTTTTT
TRBD1	TRBV5-1	TRBJ2-7	.	CASRFSPTGSYEQYF	TGCGCCAGCCGGTTCAGTCCGACAGGGTCCTACGAGCAGTACTTC
TRBD2	TRBV4-3	TRBJ2-7	.	CASSRTSGSYEQYF	TGCGCCAGCAGTCGGACTAGCGGGAGCTACGAGCAGTACTTC
.	TRBV20-1	TRBJ2-1	.	CSASGSQVHCNEQFF	TGCAGTGCTAGTGGATCCCAGGTGCACTGCAATGAGCAGTTCTTC
.	TRBV3-1/TRBV3-2	TRBJ1-1	.	CASSHGGANTEAFF	TGTGCCAGCAGCCATGGGGGGGCCAACACTGAAGCTTTCTTT
.	TRBV27	TRBJ2-2	.	CASTARGYGTGELFF	TGTGCCAGCACGGCCAGGGGATATGGCACCGGGGAGCTGTTTTTT
TRBD2	TRBV19	TRBJ2-1	.	CASRGLAGGANEQFF	TGTGCCAGTAGAGGACTAGCGGGGGGAGCTAATGAGCAGTTCTTC
.	TRBV30	TRBJ1-5	.	CAWSTQESYSNQPQHF	TGTGCCTGGAGCACCCAGGAGAGCTATAGCAATCAGCCCCAGCATTTT
TRBD2	TRBV9	TRBJ2-1	.	CASSVAGGRRNEQFF	TGTGCCAGCAGCGTCGCGGGGGGGCGTAGGAATGAGCAGTTCTTC
.	TRBV7-9	TRBJ1-2	.	CASSFRGGEGYTF	TGTGCCAGCAGCTTTCGGGGCGGGGAGGGCTACACCTTC
.	TRBV28	TRBJ1-2	.	CASSLSRGYTF	TGTGCCAGCAGTTTAAGCCGTGGCTACACCTTC
.	TRBV19	TRBJ1-2	few	CASSIGGAPTF	TGTGCCAGTAGTATCGGGGGAGCCCCTACCTTC
.	TRBV6-1	TRBJ1-3	.	CASSEVFGQSNTIYF	TGTGCCAGCAGTGAAGTGTTCGGGCAGTCCAACACCATATATTTT
TRBD1	TRBV5-6	TRBJ2-2	.	CASSFDRGRDTGELFF	TGTGCCAGCAGCTTTGACAGGGGGCGCGACACCGGGGAGCTGTTTTTT
.	TRBV19	TRBJ1-3	.	CASSMLISGNTIYF	TGTGCCAGTAGTATGCTTATCTCTGGAAACACCATATATTTT
.	TRBV5-4	TRBJ1-1	.	CASSSKGDMNTEAFF	TGTGCCAGCAGCTCCAAGGGGGATATGAACACTGAAGCTTTCTTT
.	TRBV7-9	TRBJ2-1	.	CASSPEGVRGEQFF	TGTGCCAGCAGCCCCGAGGGGGTTCGAGGTGAGCAGTTCTTC
.	TRBV14	TRBJ2-1	.	CASSQERTNEQFF	TGTGCCAGCAGCCAAGAACGGACCAATGAGCAGTTCTTC
TRBD2	TRBV10-3	TRBJ2-5	.	CAISLGLAGGGETQYF	TGTGCCATCAGCCTCGGACTAGCGGGAGGGGGAGAGACCCAGTACTTC
.	TRBV5-1	TRBJ2-5	once	CASSLVVRETQYF	TGCGCCAGCAGCTTGGTTGTCAGAGAGACCCAGTACTTC
TRBD2	TRBV3-1/TRBV3-2	TRBJ2-7	once	CASSQDVASGRSYEQYF	TGTGCCAGCAGCCAAGATGTCGCTAGCGGGAGGAGCTACGAGCAGTACTTC
.	TRBV5-8	TRBJ2-3	.	CASSFGAAGTDTQYF	TGTGCCAGCAGCTTTGGGGCAGCCGGCACAGATACGCAGTATTTT
.	TRBV5-1	TRBJ1-1	.	CASSRTDMNTEAFF	TGCGCCAGCAGCCGGACAGACATGAACACTGAAGCTTTCTTT
TRBD2	TRBV6-5	TRBJ2-2	.	CASILTSSNTGELFF	TGTGCCAGCATCTTGACTAGCTCGAACACCGGGGAGCTGTTTTTT
TRBD2	TRBV27	TRBJ2-7	.	CASSFRGGSYEQYF	TGTGCCAGCAGTTTTCGGGGAGGGTCCTACGAGCAGTACTTC
.	TRBV7-2	TRBJ2-1	.	CASSSRTEQFF	TGTGCCAGCAGCAGCCGGACAGAGCAGTTCTTC
.	TRBV24-1	TRBJ2-2	.	CATRNTGELFF	TGTGCCACCAGAAACACCGGGGAGCTGTTTTTT
.	TRBV5-1	TRBJ2-7	.	CASSLEAASYEQYF	TGCGCCAGCAGCTTGGAGGCAGCTTCCTACGAGCAGTACTTC
TRBD1	TRBV5-1	TRBJ2-3	.	CASSMTGMADTQYF	TGCGCCAGCAGCATGACAGGGATGGCAGATACGCAGTATTTT
.	TRBV19	TRBJ1-3	once	CASSRGTSGNTIYF	TGTGCCAGTAGTAGAGGGACCTCTGGAAACACCATATATTTT
.	TRBV6-6	TRBJ2-5	.	CASSYTGYETQYF	TGTGCCAGCAGTTATACAGGGTACGAGACCCAGTACTTC
.	TRBV6-5	TRBJ2-7	.	CASSPRTADYEQYF	TGTGCCAGCAGTCCTCGGACGGCAGACTACGAGCAGTACTTC
.	TRBV14	TRBJ1-1	.	CASSQPGRAEAFF	TGTGCCAGCAGCCAACCCGGACGAGCTGAAGCTTTCTTT
.	TRBV5-1	TRBJ2-5	once	CASSHAFEETQYF	TGCGCCAGCAGTCATGCCTTCGAAGAGACCCAGTACTTC
.	TRBV6-1	TRBJ1-2	.	CASSEIRDFGYTF	TGTGCCAGCAGTGAGATCAGGGATTTCGGCTACACCTTC
.	TRBV2	TRBJ2-7	.	CASRSQGLSYEQYF	TGTGCCAGCAGATCCCAGGGACTCTCATACGAGCAGTACTTC